These T cell receptor beta chains were read from a single sample in a study of beta chain features in type 1 diabetes. Profiling relied on immunoSEQ multiplex PCR, and the TCRdb table lists in-frame clones only, not all of them. The data hold 350,000 to 400,000 clones, with approximately 16% observed a single time. The sample taken for sequencing was naive CD4+ T cells from blood. The receptor source for this set is a woman under 30 in good health. Both conserved end residues are part of each CDR3. A D gene is named only where the DNA matches it firmly. Clone size is shown for a subset of rows, as once, few, many or a class of expanded clone.

>TRBJ2-1|TRBV28|few|TRBD2
TGTGCCAGCAGTCCCCGATTAGCGGGAACCAATGAGCAGTTCTTC
CASSPRLAGTNEQFF
>TRBJ2-7|TRBV27|.|TRBD1
TGTGCCAGCAGTTTATTGGGGACAGGGGACGCCTACGAGCAGTACTTC
CASSLLGTGDAYEQYF
>TRBJ1-4|TRBV4-1|.|.
TGCGCCAGCAGCCAAGAGGGAACAGGGCTTCCAACTAATGAAAAACTGTTTTTT
CASSQEGTGLPTNEKLFF
>TRBJ1-4|TRBV16|once|.
TGTGCCAGCAGCCCACAGGCTAATGAAAAACTGTTTTTT
CASSPQANEKLFF
>TRBJ2-1|TRBV14|.|TRBD1
TGTGCCAGCAGCCAAGATTTTCGGGACAGGGGGCGCCATGAGCAGTTCTTC
CASSQDFRDRGRHEQFF
>TRBJ2-1|TRBV30|.|.
TGTGCCTGGAGTGTAACCCCTACCTACAATGAGCAGTTCTTC
CAWSVTPTYNEQFF
>TRBJ1-3|TRBV28|.|TRBD1
TGTGCCAGCAGCAACACGGGACAGCGGAACACCATATATTTT
CASSNTGQRNTIYF
>TRBJ2-7|TRBV2|few|TRBD2
TGTGCCAGCAGTGTCTCTAGCCGGGAGGTGAACTACGAGCAGTACTTC
CASSVSSREVNYEQYF
>TRBJ1-1|TRBV29-1|.|.
TGCACTTGGCGGGGGAACACTGAAGCTTTCTTT
CTWRGNTEAFF
>TRBJ2-1|TRBV5-8|.|TRBD2
TGTGCCAGCAGCCCCAGACTAGCGGGAGTTTGGGAGCAGTTCTTC
CASSPRLAGVWEQFF
>TRBJ2-1|TRBV28|.|TRBD2
TGTGCCAGCCGAGGGACTAGCGGGAGTAGGTATAGAACTGGTGAGCAGTTCTTC
CASRGTSGSRYRTGEQFF
>TRBJ2-7|TRBV19|few|TRBD2
TGTGCCAGTAGTATAGGAGCTAGCGGGCGTCACTCCTACGAGCAGTACTTC
CASSIGASGRHSYEQYF
>TRBJ1-5|TRBV4-1|.|.
TGCGCCAGCAGCCAAAATGCGGGACCGCTAAATCAGCCCCAGCATTTT
CASSQNAGPLNQPQHF
>TRBJ2-7|TRBV19|few|.
TGTGCCAGTAGCCGGGGATCCTACGAGCAGTACTTC
CASSRGSYEQYF
>TRBJ1-5|TRBV19|.|TRBD1
TGTGCCAGTAGTATAGAGACGGGACAGGGGTTCAATCAGCCCCAGCATTTT
CASSIETGQGFNQPQHF
>TRBJ2-2|TRBV29-1|few|TRBD2
TGCAGCGTTAAAAGCGGGACGAACACCGGGGAGCTGTTTTTT
CSVKSGTNTGELFF
>TRBJ2-1|TRBV10-3|few|TRBD2
TGTGCCATCAAAACGGGACTAGCGGACTACAATGAGCAGTTCTTC
CAIKTGLADYNEQFF
>TRBJ2-5|TRBV29-1|.|.
TGCAGCGTTGTTCAGAGGGAGACCCAGTACTTC
CSVVQRETQYF
>TRBJ2-1|TRBV5-1|.|TRBD2
TGCGCCAGCAGTTCACTGACTAGCGGCTACAATGAGCAGTTCTTC
CASSSLTSGYNEQFF
>TRBJ1-4|TRBV7-8|.|.
TGTGCCAGCAGCTCCCCCGGGATATTTACCTTAACTAATGAAAAACTGTTTTTT
CASSSPGIFTLTNEKLFF
>TRBJ1-1|TRBV28|.|TRBD1
TGTGCCAGCATCCCCGGGGACAGGGGAGGTGACACTGAAGCTTTCTTT
CASIPGDRGGDTEAFF
>TRBJ1-1|TRBV5-4|.|.
TGTGCCAGCAGCTTGACAGTGAACACTGAAGCTTTCTTT
CASSLTVNTEAFF
>TRBJ2-1|TRBV4-3|.|.
TGCGCCAGCAGCCAAGATGTCCGCGGGATTGAGGATGAGCAGTTCTTC
CASSQDVRGIEDEQFF
>TRBJ2-2|TRBV7-2|few|.
TGTGCCAGCAGCTTGGTACTAGCTGCCGGGGAGCTGTTTTTT
CASSLVLAAGELFF
>TRBJ2-2|TRBV29-1|.|.
TGCAGCGTTGTTGGCAGATTGAACACCGGGGAGCTGTTTTTT
CSVVGRLNTGELFF
>TRBJ1-2|TRBV18|.|.
TGTGCCAGCTCACCAGGGGCGGAATATGGCTACACCTTC
CASSPGAEYGYTF
>TRBJ2-5|TRBV6-1|.|.
TGTGCCAGCAGTGAACTGGGCCTGGCACAAGAGACCCAGTACTTC
CASSELGLAQETQYF
>TRBJ1-5|TRBV2|few|TRBD1
TGTGCCAGCGGCGGGACAGGGGGTGGCAATCAGCCCCAGCATTTT
CASGGTGGGNQPQHF
>TRBJ2-1|TRBV7-9|.|.
TGTGCCAGCAGCACTACCAGGCAGGGTGAGCAGTTCTTC
CASSTTRQGEQFF
>TRBJ2-1|TRBV5-1|few|TRBD1
TGCGCCAGCAGCTCCGGGACAGGGGGCAATGAGCAGTTCTTC
CASSSGTGGNEQFF
>TRBJ2-6|TRBV7-9|few|.
TGTGCCAGCAGCTTACCGGTGGGCGGGTCTAGCTCTGGGGCCAACGTCCTGACTTTC
CASSLPVGGSSSGANVLTF
>TRBJ2-5|TRBV5-1|.|TRBD2
TGCGCCAGCAGCTTCAAAGCGGGAGTGGAGACCCAGTACTTC
CASSFKAGVETQYF
>TRBJ2-2|TRBV11-1|.|TRBD1
TGTGCCAGCAGCTTATTTGGCCGGACAGGGAGAGGTGGGGAGCTGTTTTTT
CASSLFGRTGRGGELFF
>TRBJ1-3|TRBV5-1|few|.
TGCGCCAGCAGCTACGACAGGACTCGAAACACCATATATTTT
CASSYDRTRNTIYF
>TRBJ2-6|TRBV4-1|few|.
TGCGCCAGCAAGGCAACAGGTCCTACCTCGGCCAACGTCCTGACTTTC
CASKATGPTSANVLTF
>TRBJ2-7|TRBV28|.|.
TGTGCCAGCAGCCTAGATGGGGGGAGGCAGTACTTC
CASSLDGGRQYF
>TRBJ2-3|TRBV19|.|.
TGTGCCAGCAGGAGGGGAGATACGCAGTATTTT
CASRRGDTQYF
>TRBJ2-2|TRBV18|few|TRBD2
TGTGCCAGCACGGGACTATCGAACACCGGGGAGCTGTTTTTT
CASTGLSNTGELFF
>TRBJ2-3|TRBV30|few|.
TGTGCCTGGAGTGTACTTATGAATACGCAGTATTTT
CAWSVLMNTQYF
>TRBJ2-2|TRBV6-1|few|TRBD2
TGTGCCAGCAGATCTAGCGGGAAGCACGGGGAGCTGTTTTTT
CASRSSGKHGELFF
>TRBJ2-2|TRBV7-9|.|TRBD1
TGTGCCAGCAGTTTTGACAGGGCGAACACCGGGGAGCTGTTTTTT
CASSFDRANTGELFF
>TRBJ2-1|TRBV30|.|.
TGTGCCTGGAGTGTGTTTCGCCGGGTAGCCCGCAATGAGCAGTTCTTC
CAWSVFRRVARNEQFF
>TRBJ2-7|TRBV15|.|TRBD2
TGTGCCACCAGCAGAGAGCGGGAGTTCCCCGAGCAGTACTTC
CATSREREFPEQYF